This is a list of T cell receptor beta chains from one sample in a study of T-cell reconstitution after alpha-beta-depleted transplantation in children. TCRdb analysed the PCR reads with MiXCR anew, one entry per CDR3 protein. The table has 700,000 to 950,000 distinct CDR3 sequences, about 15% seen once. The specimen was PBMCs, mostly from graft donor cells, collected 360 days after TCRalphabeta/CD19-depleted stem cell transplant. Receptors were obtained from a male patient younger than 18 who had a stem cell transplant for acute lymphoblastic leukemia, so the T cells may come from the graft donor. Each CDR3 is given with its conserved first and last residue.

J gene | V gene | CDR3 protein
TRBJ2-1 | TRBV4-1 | CASSPTSGTSGRIEQFF
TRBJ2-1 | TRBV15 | CATSRDVVWAIEQFF
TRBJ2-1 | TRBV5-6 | CASNKVRVSYNEQFF
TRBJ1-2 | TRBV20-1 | CSAHLHRDSAYYGYTF
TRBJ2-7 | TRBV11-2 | CASSPHVTYEQYF
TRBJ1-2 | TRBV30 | CAWSVIGNYGYTF
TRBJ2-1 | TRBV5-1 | CASSLGIPGLAGGIQNEQFF
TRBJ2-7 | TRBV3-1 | CASSRAGLGYEQYF
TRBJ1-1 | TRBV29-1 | CSVRTGSTEAFF
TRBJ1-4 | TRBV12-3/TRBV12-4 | CASSLRATNEKLFF
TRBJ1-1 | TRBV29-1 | CSVGTGSTTEAFF
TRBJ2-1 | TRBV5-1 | CASSLEPTYNEQFF
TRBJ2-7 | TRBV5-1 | CASSLIPHGGRYSREQYF
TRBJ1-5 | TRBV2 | CASWNYLSNQPQHF
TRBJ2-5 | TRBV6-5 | CASSYDPRGSAAQETQYF
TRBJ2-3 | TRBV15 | CATSVRDPLADTQYF
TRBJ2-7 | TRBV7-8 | CASSHSGRYEQYF
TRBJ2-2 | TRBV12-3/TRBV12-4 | CASSLGGSFRGGELFF
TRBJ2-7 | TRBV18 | CASSPGQAVPAQYF
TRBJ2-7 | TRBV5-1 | CASSLVGGFTYEQYF
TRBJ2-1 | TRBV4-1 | CASSQEVTSGRDEQFF
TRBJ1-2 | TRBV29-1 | CSVEGLGAYGYTF
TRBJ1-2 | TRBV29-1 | CSVEGRTDGYTF
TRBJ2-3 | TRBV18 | CASSPPPDTQYF
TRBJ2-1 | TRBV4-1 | CASSQPPYNEQFF
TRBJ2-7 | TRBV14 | CASSQAASSYEQYF
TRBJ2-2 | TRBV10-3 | CAIGTLRTSQAGELFF
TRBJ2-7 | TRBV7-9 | CASSSAGQREDQYF
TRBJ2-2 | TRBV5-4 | CASSLTSGELFF
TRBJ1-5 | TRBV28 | CASSFRDRGLQPQHF
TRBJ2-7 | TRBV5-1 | CASSLAYRDYEQYF
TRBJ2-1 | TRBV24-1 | CATSDSTLRNEQFF
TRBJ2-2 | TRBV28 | CASSLPGQGTGELFF